This TCR beta chain originates from a study of T cell responses to AZD1222 COVID-19 vaccine. General study points: Recipients of two AZD1222 doses showed rising Spike-specific TCR breadth and depth. CD4 TCRs associated with vaccination spanned spike, dominating at 160-218 and 743-854. Reports indicate that nearly half of spike-specific TCRs are directed at unmutated variant regions.

Pooled in the analysis were second doses at about 4 or about 12 weeks. With regard to this clone: Its antigen is unknown.

CDR3 length equals 15 residues. Germline V lookup: CDR1 MNHEY, CDR2 SVGAGI. V lost 9 bases and J lost 0, with 15 bases in between. The table came from immunoSEQ multiplex PCR; TCRdb's copy has only in-frame clones and leaves some out. This table has 130,000 to 150,000 clones, roughly nine tenths appearing once. The sample consisted of peripheral blood, taken 28 days after the second AZD1222 dose. V gene TRBV6-5 combines with J gene TRBJ1-5; possibly TRBD1 for D (6 bases). The source is an adult who received the AZD1222 COVID-19 vaccine. Here the CDR3 DNA reads TGTGCCAGTAAGTTGACAGGTTATAGCAATCAGCCCCAGCATTTT. This encodes CASKLTGYSNQPQHF.